This is a list of T cell receptor beta chains from one sample in a study of blood T cell repertoires in COVID-19. Sequenced by immunoSEQ multiplex PCR; TCRdb stores in-frame clones only, minus some. The table records a few hundred thousand clones, approximately 90% of them present only once. The sample consisted of peripheral blood. The source is a woman in her thirties who had recovered from COVID-19. The CDR3 runs from the conserved cysteine through the conserved F or W. Fields, in order: clone size, CDR3 length, D gene, V gene, J gene, CDR3 protein, CDR3 DNA. A D gene is named only where the DNA matches it firmly. For some rows the clone size is stated as once, few or many, or as a class when expanded; others skip it.

NA,13,NA,TRBV27,TRBJ2-1,CATQDSSYNEQFF,TGTGCCACCCAGGACAGCTCATACAATGAGCAGTTCTTC
NA,12,NA,TRBV14,TRBJ1-2,CASSPISYGYTF,TGTGCCAGCAGCCCGATCAGCTATGGCTACACCTTC
NA,13,NA,TRBV28,TRBJ2-1,CASTRRSYNEQFF,TGTGCCAGCACCCGCAGGTCCTACAATGAGCAGTTCTTC
NA,15,TRBD1,TRBV5-1,TRBJ2-2,CASSLVTGDTGELFF,TGCGCCAGCAGCCTGGTCACAGGGGACACCGGGGAGCTGTTTTTT
NA,19,TRBD1,TRBV10-3,TRBJ1-2,CAISELNRGTGQGDYGYTF,TGTGCCATCAGTGAGCTCAACAGGGGAACGGGACAGGGAGACTATGGCTACACCTTC
once,13,NA,TRBV19,TRBJ2-1,CASSIGVAVEQFF,TGTGCCAGTAGTATAGGAGTAGCTGTTGAGCAGTTCTTC
NA,13,NA,TRBV5-1,TRBJ2-5,CASSLAREETQYF,TGCGCCAGCAGCTTGGCCAGGGAAGAGACCCAGTACTTC
NA,15,NA,TRBV28,TRBJ1-2,CASSLLGDPPPSYTF,TGTGCCAGCAGTTTATTAGGGGATCCGCCACCCAGCTACACCTTC
NA,15,TRBD1,TRBV3-1/TRBV3-2,TRBJ1-1,CASSETPRTGHEAFF,TGTGCCAGCAGCGAAACCCCCCGGACAGGGCATGAAGCTTTCTTT
NA,13,NA,TRBV24-1,TRBJ2-3,CATSDTTGDTQYF,TGTGCCACCAGTGATACAACAGGAGATACGCAGTATTTT
NA,13,TRBD1,TRBV19,TRBJ2-1,CASSRTGDNEQFF,TGTGCCAGTAGTCGGACAGGGGACAATGAGCAGTTCTTC
NA,13,NA,TRBV30,TRBJ1-5,CAWSVSREQPQHF,TGTGCCTGGAGTGTATCCAGGGAACAGCCCCAGCATTTT
NA,12,NA,TRBV7-8,TRBJ2-7,CASQGMSYEQYF,TGTGCCAGTCAGGGGATGTCCTACGAGCAGTACTTC
once,16,TRBD1,TRBV28,TRBJ2-7,CASSSGNRGNYHEQYF,TGTGCCAGCAGCTCCGGAAACAGGGGAAATTATCACGAGCAGTACTTC
NA,15,TRBD1,TRBV9,TRBJ1-5,CASSATSQGARPQHF,TGTGCCAGCAGCGCAACTTCACAGGGGGCCCGGCCCCAGCATTTT
NA,9,NA,TRBV10-1,TRBJ2-7,CATYFGQYF,TGCGCCACCTACTTCGGGCAGTACTTC
NA,15,TRBD1,TRBV2,TRBJ1-4,CASSKGWTGDEKLFF,TGTGCCAGCAGTAAGGGTTGGACAGGGGATGAAAAACTGTTTTTT
NA,16,NA,TRBV5-4,TRBJ1-2,CASSLFGLTANYGYTF,TGTGCCAGCAGCTTGTTTGGGCTGACGGCTAACTATGGCTACACCTTC
NA,16,NA,TRBV4-1,TRBJ2-3,CASSQDRTRTTDTQYF,TGCGCCAGCAGCCAAGATCGGACTCGAACCACAGATACGCAGTATTTT
NA,16,TRBD1,TRBV5-6,TRBJ1-5,CASSLQTGDSNQPQHF,TGTGCCAGCAGCTTGCAGACAGGGGATAGCAATCAGCCCCAGCATTTT
NA,14,TRBD1,TRBV11-2,TRBJ2-7,CASSGQGISGEQYF,TGTGCCAGCAGCGGACAGGGAATCTCCGGGGAGCAGTACTTC
NA,15,TRBD1,TRBV6-1,TRBJ1-5,CASSERADRAQPQHF,TGTGCCAGCAGTGAAAGGGCGGACAGGGCTCAGCCCCAGCATTTT
NA,12,NA,TRBV29-1,TRBJ1-4,CSVEGGGEKLFF,TGCAGCGTTGAAGGGGGGGGCGAAAAACTGTTTTTT
NA,15,TRBD1,TRBV20-1,TRBJ1-1,CSASPGTGDGTEAFF,TGCAGTGCGAGTCCCGGGACAGGGGATGGCACTGAAGCTTTCTTT
NA,14,NA,TRBV6-6,TRBJ1-1,CASSYEEGNTEAFF,TGTGCCAGCAGTTACGAGGAGGGGAACACTGAAGCTTTCTTT
NA,18,TRBD2,TRBV5-1,TRBJ2-3,CASSLAGLAGGPTDTQYF,TGCGCCAGCAGCTTGGCCGGGCTAGCGGGGGGGCCCACAGATACGCAGTATTTT
NA,13,TRBD1,TRBV5-1,TRBJ2-5,CASSSSPTGTAYF,TGCGCCAGCAGCTCTTCCCCAACCGGGACAGCTTACTTC
NA,15,NA,TRBV7-9,TRBJ1-1,CASSSGIGLGTEAFF,TGTGCCAGCAGCTCAGGGATAGGGTTGGGCACTGAAGCTTTCTTT
NA,15,NA,TRBV19,TRBJ1-5,CASLAQVGGDQPQHF,TGTGCCAGCTTGGCCCAGGTTGGGGGCGACCAGCCCCAGCATTTT
NA,14,NA,TRBV18,TRBJ1-4,CASSPTLADEKLFF,TGTGCCAGCTCACCCACACTCGCGGATGAAAAACTGTTTTTT
NA,14,TRBD1,TRBV19,TRBJ1-2,CASSRDRGRGGYTF,TGTGCCAGTTCCCGGGACAGGGGGCGAGGCGGCTACACCTTC
many,14,NA,TRBV27,TRBJ2-1,CASSLWGPYNEQFF,TGTGCCAGCAGTTTATGGGGGCCCTACAATGAGCAGTTCTTC
NA,15,TRBD2,TRBV5-4,TRBJ2-3,CASSLAGGPTDTQYF,TGTGCCAGCAGCTTAGCGGGGGGACCCACAGATACGCAGTATTTT
NA,10,NA,TRBV2,TRBJ1-2,CASNRRGYTF,TGTGCCAGCAATCGGAGGGGCTACACCTTC
few,14,NA,TRBV4-1,TRBJ2-7,CASRQGLSSYEQYF,TGCGCCAGCAGACAGGGCCTGAGCTCCTACGAGCAGTACTTC
NA,15,TRBD1,TRBV28,TRBJ1-6,CASTLGDRWNSPLHF,TGTGCCAGCACTCTTGGGGACAGATGGAATTCACCCCTCCACTTT
NA,14,TRBD1,TRBV19,TRBJ1-6,CASSGGQGSSPLHF,TGTGCCAGTAGTGGGGGACAGGGCAGTTCACCCCTCCACTTT
NA,15,NA,TRBV9,TRBJ1-6,CASSVAYQADSPLHF,TGTGCCAGCAGCGTAGCATATCAGGCAGATTCACCCCTCCACTTT
NA,19,TRBD2,TRBV24-1,TRBJ2-5,CATSDPPGLAGGEIETQYF,TGTGCCACCAGTGATCCTCCGGGACTAGCGGGGGGAGAGATTGAGACCCAGTACTTC
NA,16,NA,TRBV21-1,TRBJ2-5,CASSKIGPGLPQTQYF,TGTGCCAGCAGCAAAATAGGGCCGGGACTCCCGCAGACCCAGTACTTC
NA,19,TRBD2,TRBV4-2,TRBJ2-3,CASSEPGLAGGISTDTQYF,TGTGCCAGCAGCGAACCGGGACTAGCGGGGGGTATAAGCACAGATACGCAGTATTTT
NA,14,NA,TRBV3-1/TRBV3-2,TRBJ1-1,CASSQDGRGGWAFF,TGTGCCAGCAGCCAAGATGGCAGGGGAGGGTGGGCTTTCTTT
NA,12,NA,TRBV30,TRBJ2-1,CAREAARNEQFF,TGTGCGCGGGAAGCCGCGAGGAATGAGCAGTTCTTC
NA,16,NA,TRBV15,TRBJ2-7,CATSRDLGTTGVEQYF,TGTGCCACCAGCAGAGATCTCGGAACCACCGGGGTGGAGCAGTACTTC
NA,16,TRBD2,TRBV5-4,TRBJ2-7,CASSTAPTSGGYEQYF,TGTGCCAGCAGCACCGCTCCGACTAGCGGGGGTTACGAGCAGTACTTC
NA,16,NA,TRBV7-8,TRBJ2-6,CASSLGPGSGANVLTF,TGTGCCAGCAGCTTAGGACCGGGGAGCGGGGCCAACGTCCTGACTTTC
NA,22,NA,TRBV15,TRBJ1-5,CATSRVPTITLPTENRNQPQHF,TGTGCCACCAGCAGAGTGCCTACAATTACGCTACCGACAGAGAACCGCAATCAGCCCCAGCATTTT
NA,15,NA,TRBV5-1,TRBJ1-2,CASSPGIRANYGYTF,TGCGCCAGCAGTCCGGGGATCAGAGCTAACTATGGCTACACCTTC
NA,16,NA,TRBV5-6,TRBJ2-1,CASSYRGRVPYNEQFF,TGTGCCAGCAGCTACAGGGGGAGGGTTCCCTACAATGAGCAGTTCTTC
NA,12,NA,TRBV7-2,TRBJ1-2,CASSFQEGGYTF,TGTGCCAGCAGCTTCCAGGAGGGTGGCTACACCTTC
NA,16,TRBD2,TRBV7-9,TRBJ2-2,CASSLASGGPPGELFF,TGTGCCAGCAGCTTAGCCAGCGGGGGGCCCCCCGGGGAGCTGTTTTTT
NA,15,TRBD1,TRBV6-5,TRBJ1-6,CASSFKQGFGSPLHF,TGTGCCAGCAGTTTTAAACAGGGGTTTGGTTCACCCCTCCACTTT
NA,15,TRBD2,TRBV5-1,TRBJ2-5,CASSLATGLRETQYF,TGCGCCAGCAGCTTGGCCACGGGACTACGAGAGACCCAGTACTTC